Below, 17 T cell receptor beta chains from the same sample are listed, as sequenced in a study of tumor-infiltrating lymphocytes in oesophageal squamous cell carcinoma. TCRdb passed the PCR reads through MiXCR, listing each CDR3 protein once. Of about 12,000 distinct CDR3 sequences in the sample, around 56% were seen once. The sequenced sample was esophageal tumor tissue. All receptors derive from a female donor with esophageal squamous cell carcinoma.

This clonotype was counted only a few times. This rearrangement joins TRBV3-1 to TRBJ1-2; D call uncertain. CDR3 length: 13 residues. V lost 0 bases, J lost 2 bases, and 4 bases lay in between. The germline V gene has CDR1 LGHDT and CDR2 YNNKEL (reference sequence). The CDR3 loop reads CASSQERNYGYTF. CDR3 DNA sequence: TGTGCCAGCAGCCAAGAGAGAAACTATGGCTACACCTTC.

The CDR3 spells CASSRGKDNEQFF. CDR3 nucleotide sequence: TGTGCCAGCAGTCGGGGCAAGGACAATGAGCAGTTCTTC. The chain links TRBV7-3 to TRBJ2-1, with D possibly being TRBD1 or TRBD2 (5 bases each). V was shortened by 6 bases and J by 5 bases, with 11 bases between the two germline ends. The CDR3 sequence is 13 residues long. CDR1 SGHTA and CDR2 FQGTGA come from the germline V gene. The variable domain in full, completed from reference TRBV7-3 and TRBJ2-1, reads GAGVSQTPSNKVTEKGKYVELRCDPISGHTALYWYRQSLGQGPEFLIYFQGTGAADDSGLPNDRFFAVRPEGSVSTLKIQRTERGDSAVYLCASSRGKDNEQFFGPGTRLTVL.

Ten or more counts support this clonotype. The CDR3 DNA reads TGTGCCAGCAGCTTTGGACAGGGAGGGGAAAAACTGTTTTTT. This encodes CASSFGQGGEKLFF. The chain links TRBV7-9 to TRBJ1-4; 8 positions match TRBD1. Germline trimming cut 3 bases from V and 8 bases from J; bases unmatched to any gene: 5. CDR1 and CDR2 from the germline V gene are SEHNR and FQNEAQ (reference sequence). This CDR3 comprises 14 residues.

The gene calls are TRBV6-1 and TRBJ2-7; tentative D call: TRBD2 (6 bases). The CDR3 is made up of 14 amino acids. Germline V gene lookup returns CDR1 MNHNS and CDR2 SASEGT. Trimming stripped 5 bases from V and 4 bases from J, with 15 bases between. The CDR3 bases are TGTGCCAGCAGTAAACTAGGAGGGGATTACGAGCAGTACTTC. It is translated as CASSKLGGDYEQYF.

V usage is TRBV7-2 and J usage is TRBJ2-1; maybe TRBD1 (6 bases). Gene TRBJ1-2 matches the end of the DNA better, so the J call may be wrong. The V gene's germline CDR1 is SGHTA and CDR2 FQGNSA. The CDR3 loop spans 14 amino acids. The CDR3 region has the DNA TGTGCCAGCAGCACCTCTGGACAGTCCTATGGCTACACCTTC. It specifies CASSTSGQSYGYTF.

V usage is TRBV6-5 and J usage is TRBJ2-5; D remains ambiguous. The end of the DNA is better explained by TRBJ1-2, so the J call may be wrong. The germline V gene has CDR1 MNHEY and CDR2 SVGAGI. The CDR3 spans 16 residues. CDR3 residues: CASSSAFRGRNYGYTF. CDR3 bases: TGTGCCAGCAGCTCCGCCTTTAGAGGGCGAAACTATGGCTACACCTTC.

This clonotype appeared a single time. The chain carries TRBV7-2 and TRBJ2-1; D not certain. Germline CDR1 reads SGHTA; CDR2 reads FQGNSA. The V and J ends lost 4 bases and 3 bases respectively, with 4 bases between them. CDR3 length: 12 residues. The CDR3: CASSSNYNEQFF. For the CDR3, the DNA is TGTGCCAGCAGCTCTAACTACAATGAGCAGTTCTTC. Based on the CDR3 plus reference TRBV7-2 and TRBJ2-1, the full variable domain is GAGVSQSPSNKVTEKGKDVELRCDPISGHTALYWYRQSLGQGLEFLIYFQGNSAPDKSGLPSDRFSAERTGGSVSTLTIQRTQQEDSAVYLCASSSNYNEQFFGPGTRLTVL.

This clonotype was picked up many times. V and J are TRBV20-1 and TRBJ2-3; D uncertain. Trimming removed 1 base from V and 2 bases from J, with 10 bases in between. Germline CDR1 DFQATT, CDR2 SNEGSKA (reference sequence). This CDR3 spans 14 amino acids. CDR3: CSARGQLDTDTQYF. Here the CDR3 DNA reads TGCAGTGCTAGAGGGCAGCTTGACACAGATACGCAGTATTTT.

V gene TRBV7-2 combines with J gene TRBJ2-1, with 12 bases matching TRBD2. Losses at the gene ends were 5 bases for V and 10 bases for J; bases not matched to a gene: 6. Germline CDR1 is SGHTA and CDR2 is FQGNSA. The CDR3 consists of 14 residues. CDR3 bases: TGTGCCAGCAGCCGACTAGCGGGGGCCTACGAGCAGTTCTTC. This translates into CASSRLAGAYEQFF.

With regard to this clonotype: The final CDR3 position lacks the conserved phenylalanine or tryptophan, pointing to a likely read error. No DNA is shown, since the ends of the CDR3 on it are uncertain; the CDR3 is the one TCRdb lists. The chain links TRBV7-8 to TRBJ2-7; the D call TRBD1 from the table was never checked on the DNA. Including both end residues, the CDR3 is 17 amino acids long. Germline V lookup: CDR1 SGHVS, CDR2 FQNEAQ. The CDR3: CASSLRDNSYNEQFFGS.

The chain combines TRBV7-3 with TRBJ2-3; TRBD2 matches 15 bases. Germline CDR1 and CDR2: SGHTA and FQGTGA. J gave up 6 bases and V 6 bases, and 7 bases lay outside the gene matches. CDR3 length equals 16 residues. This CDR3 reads CASRPGLAGGSDTQYF. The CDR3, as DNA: TGTGCCAGCAGACCCGGACTAGCGGGAGGGTCCGATACGCAGTATTTT.

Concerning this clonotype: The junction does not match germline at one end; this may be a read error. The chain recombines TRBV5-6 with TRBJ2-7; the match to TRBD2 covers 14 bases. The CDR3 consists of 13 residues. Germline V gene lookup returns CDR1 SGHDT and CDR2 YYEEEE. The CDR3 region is CASSPGTSGSNFF. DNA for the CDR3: TGTGCCAGCAGCCCTGGGACTAGCGGGAGTAATTTCTTC.

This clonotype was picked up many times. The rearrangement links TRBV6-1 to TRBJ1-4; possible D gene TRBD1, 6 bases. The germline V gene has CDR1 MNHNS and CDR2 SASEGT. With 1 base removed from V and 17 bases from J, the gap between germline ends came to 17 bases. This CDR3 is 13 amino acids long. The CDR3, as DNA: TGTGCCAGCAGTGAAGTCAGGGGCGGGGAGGCTTTTTTT. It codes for CASSEVRGGEAFF.

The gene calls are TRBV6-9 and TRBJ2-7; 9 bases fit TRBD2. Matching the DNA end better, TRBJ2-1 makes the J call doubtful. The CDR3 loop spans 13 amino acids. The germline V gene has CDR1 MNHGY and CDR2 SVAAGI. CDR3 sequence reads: CASSGRGYNEQFF. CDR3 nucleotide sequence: TGTGCCAGTAGCGGGAGAGGCTACAATGAGCAGTTCTTC.

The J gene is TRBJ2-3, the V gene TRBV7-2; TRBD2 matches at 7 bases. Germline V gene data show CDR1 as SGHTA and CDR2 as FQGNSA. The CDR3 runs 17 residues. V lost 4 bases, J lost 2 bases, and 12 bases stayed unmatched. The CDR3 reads CASSSRIGLAVTDTQYF. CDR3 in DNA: TGTGCCAGCAGCTCGAGGATCGGGCTAGCGGTCACAGATACGCAGTATTTT.

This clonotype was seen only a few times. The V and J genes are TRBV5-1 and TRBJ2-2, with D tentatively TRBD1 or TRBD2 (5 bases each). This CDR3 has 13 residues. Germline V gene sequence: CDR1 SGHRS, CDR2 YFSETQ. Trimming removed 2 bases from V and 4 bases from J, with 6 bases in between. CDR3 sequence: CASSFGATGELFF. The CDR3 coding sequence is TGCGCCAGCAGCTTCGGGGCCACCGGGGAGCTGTTTTTT.

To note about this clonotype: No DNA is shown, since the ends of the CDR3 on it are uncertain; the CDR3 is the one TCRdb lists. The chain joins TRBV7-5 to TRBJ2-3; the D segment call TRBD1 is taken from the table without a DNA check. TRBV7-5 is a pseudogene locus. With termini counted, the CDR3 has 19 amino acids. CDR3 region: CTSVPATSGGTQGTDTQYF.